This T cell receptor (beta chain) appears in the sequencing data of a study of cytomegalovirus exposure and HLA in healthy donors. The wider study: In an earlier analysis, approximately 120 million unique TCR beta sequences were found from 150 million to 200 million T cells. Clustering assigned over 70% of the approximately 390 genotyped donors to the Caucasian-associated ancestry cluster. Study-wide results and limits: Most TCR beta V segments were productive about 87% or about 30% of the time in an earlier analysis.

Note on this clone: Its antigen remains unidentified.

Looked up from germline, CDR1 is SGHNT and CDR2 is YYREEE (reference sequence). The trim removed 3 bases at V and 3 bases at J, leaving 1 base unmatched. The CDR3 spans 14 residues. Both 60 Vbeta primers and 13 Jbeta primers went into the PCR. Measured with immunoSEQ multiplex PCR; TCRdb has only the in-frame clones, and not every one. The top ten clones hold less than 3% of a sample with approximately 150,000 clones, roughly four fifths of them seen once. The V gene is TRBV5-4, the J gene TRBJ2-7, with 12 bases matching TRBD2. The sequence derives from a male donor in good health and CMV-seronegative. Sequenced sample: PBMCs. The CDR3 coding sequence is TGTGCCAGCAGCTCTAGCGGGAGGGACTACGAGCAGTACTTC. It specifies CASSSSGRDYEQYF.